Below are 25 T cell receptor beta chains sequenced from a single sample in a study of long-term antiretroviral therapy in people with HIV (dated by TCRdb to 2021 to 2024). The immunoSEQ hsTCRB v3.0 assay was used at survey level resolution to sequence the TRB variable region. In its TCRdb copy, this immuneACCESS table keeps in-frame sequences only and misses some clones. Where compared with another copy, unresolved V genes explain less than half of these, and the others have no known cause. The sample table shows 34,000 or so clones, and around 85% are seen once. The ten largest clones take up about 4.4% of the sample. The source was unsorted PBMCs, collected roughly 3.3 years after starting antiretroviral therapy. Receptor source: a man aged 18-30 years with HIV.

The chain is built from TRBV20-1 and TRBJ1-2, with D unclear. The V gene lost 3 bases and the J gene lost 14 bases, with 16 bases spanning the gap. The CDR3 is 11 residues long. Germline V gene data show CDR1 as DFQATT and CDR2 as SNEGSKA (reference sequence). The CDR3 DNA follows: TGCAGTGCTAGGGTTGGTCTAGTGGAGACCTTC. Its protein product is CSARVGLVETF.

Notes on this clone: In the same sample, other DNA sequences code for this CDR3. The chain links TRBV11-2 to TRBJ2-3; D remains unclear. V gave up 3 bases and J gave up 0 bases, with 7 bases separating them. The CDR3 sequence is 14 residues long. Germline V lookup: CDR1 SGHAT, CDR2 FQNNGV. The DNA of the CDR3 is TGTGCCAGCAGCTTGCGCGGCAGCACAGATACGCAGTATTTT. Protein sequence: CASSLRGSTDTQYF.

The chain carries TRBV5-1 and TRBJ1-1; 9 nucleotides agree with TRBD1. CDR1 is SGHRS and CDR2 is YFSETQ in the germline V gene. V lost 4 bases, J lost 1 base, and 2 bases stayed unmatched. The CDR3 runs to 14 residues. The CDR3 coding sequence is TGCGCCAGCAGCAAGGGACAGGGGAACACTGAAGCTTTCTTT. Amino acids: CASSKGQGNTEAFF.

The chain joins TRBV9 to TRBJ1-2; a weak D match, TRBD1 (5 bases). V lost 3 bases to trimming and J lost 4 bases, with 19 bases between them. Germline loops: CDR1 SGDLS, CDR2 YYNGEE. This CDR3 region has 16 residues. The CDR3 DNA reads TGTGCCAGCAGCGGTCAGTCGGGGGGTGGGGGCTATGGCTACACCTTC. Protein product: CASSGQSGGGGYGYTF.

This CDR3 is CASSFTTSGGSNEQFF. In DNA, the CDR3 is TGCGCCAGCAGCTTCACAACTAGCGGGGGTTCCAATGAGCAGTTCTTC. This chain uses TRBV5-1 with TRBJ2-1; 11 bases are a match to TRBD2. The length of the CDR3 is 16 residues. Germline CDR1 reads SGHRS; CDR2 reads YFSETQ. With V trimmed by 2 bases and J by 6 bases, 7 bases remained unmatched.

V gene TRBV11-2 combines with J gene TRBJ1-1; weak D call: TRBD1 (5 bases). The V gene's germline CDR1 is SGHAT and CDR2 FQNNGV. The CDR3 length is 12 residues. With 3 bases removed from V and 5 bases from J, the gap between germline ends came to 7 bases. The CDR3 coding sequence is TGTGCCAGCAGCTTCGGACAAACTGAAGCTTTCTTT. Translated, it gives CASSFGQTEAFF.

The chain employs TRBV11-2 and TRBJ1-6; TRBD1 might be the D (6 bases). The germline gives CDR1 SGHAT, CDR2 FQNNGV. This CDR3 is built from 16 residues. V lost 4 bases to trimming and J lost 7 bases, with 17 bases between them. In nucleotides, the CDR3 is TGTGCCAGCAGCTCTCTTGGCCAGGGGTTAAATTCACCCCTCCACTTT. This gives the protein CASSSLGQGLNSPLHF. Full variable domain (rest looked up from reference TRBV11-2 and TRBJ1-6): EAGVAQSPRYKIIEKRQSVAFWCNPISGHATLYWYQQILGQGPKLLIQFQNNGVVDDSQLPKDRFSAERLKGVDSTLKIQPAKLEDSAVYLCASSSLGQGLNSPLHFGNGTRLTVT.

CDR3 sequence: CASSLNAGSYEQYF. CDR3 DNA sequence: TGTGCCAGCAGCTTAAATGCCGGGTCCTACGAGCAGTACTTC. This sequence joins TRBV7-6 and TRBJ2-7; no clear D gene. Per germline, CDR1 SGHVS and CDR2 FNYEAQ. Trimming stripped 2 bases from V and 1 base from J, with 9 bases between. The CDR3 runs 14 residues.

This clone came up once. CDR3 nucleotide sequence: TGTGCCAGCAGTTACTCGATCGGGGCGCCTAATGAAAAACTGTTTTTT. This codes for CASSYSIGAPNEKLFF. This chain joins TRBV6-6 and TRBJ1-4; D is possibly TRBD1 (5 bases). Looked up from germline, CDR1 is MNHNY and CDR2 is SVGAGI (reference sequence). The CDR3 loop spans 16 amino acids. Trimming removed 0 bases from V and 3 bases from J, with 11 bases in between.

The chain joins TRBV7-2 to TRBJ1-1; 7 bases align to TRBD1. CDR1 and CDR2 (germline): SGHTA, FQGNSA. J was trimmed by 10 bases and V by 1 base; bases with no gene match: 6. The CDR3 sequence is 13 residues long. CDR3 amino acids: CASSLGEGARAFF. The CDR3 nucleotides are TGTGCCAGCAGCTTAGGTGAGGGGGCTCGAGCTTTCTTT.

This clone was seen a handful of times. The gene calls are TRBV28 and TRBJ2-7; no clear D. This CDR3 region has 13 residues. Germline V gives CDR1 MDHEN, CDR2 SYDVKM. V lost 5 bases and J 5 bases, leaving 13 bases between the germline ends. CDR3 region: CASSPAGNHEQYF. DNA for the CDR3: TGTGCCAGCAGTCCCGCCGGTAACCACGAGCAGTACTTC.

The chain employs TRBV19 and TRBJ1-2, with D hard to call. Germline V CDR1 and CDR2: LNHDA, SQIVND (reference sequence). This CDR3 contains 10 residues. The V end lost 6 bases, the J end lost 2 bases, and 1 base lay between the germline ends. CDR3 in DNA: TGTGCCAGTAGAAACTATGGCTACACCTTC. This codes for CASRNYGYTF.

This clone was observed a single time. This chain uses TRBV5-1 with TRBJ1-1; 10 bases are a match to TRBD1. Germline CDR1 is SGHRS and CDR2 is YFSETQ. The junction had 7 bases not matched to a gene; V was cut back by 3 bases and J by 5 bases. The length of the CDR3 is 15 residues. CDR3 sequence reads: CASSSFPGQGTEAFF. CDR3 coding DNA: TGCGCCAGCAGCTCCTTCCCGGGACAGGGGACTGAAGCTTTCTTT. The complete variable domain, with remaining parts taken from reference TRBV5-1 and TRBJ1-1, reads KAGVTQTPRYLIKTRGQQVTLSCSPISGHRSVSWYQQTPGQGLQFLFEYFSETQRNKGNFPGRFSGRQFSNSRSEMNVSTLELGDSALYLCASSSFPGQGTEAFFGQGTRLTVV.

CDR3 coding DNA: TGCAGCGTGATGGACGATACCTTGTCCTACGAGCAGTACTTC. Its translation: CSVMDDTLSYEQYF. This chain uses TRBV29-1 with TRBJ2-7; D not resolved. Germline CDR1 and CDR2: SQVTM and ANQGSEA. The CDR3 length is 14 residues. Trimming removed 6 bases at V and 1 base at J, with 16 bases between.

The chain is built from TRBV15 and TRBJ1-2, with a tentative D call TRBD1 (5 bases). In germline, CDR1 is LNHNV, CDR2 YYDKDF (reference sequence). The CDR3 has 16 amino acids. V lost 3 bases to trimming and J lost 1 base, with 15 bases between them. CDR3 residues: CATSRRLRGNNYGYTF. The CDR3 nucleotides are TGTGCCACCAGCAGGCGTCTGAGGGGCAATAACTATGGCTACACCTTC.

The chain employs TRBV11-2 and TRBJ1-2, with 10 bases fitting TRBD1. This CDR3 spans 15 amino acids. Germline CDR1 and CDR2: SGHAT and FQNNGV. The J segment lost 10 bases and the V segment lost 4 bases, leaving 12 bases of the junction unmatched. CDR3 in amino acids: CASSSGVGTGADYTF. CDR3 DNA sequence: TGTGCCAGCAGCTCGGGGGTGGGGACAGGGGCGGACTACACCTTC.

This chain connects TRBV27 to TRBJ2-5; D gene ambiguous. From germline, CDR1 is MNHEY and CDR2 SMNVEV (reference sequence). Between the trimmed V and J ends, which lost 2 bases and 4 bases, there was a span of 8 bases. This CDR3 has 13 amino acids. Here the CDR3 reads CASSLEWGETQYF. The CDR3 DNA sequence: TGTGCCAGCAGTTTAGAATGGGGAGAGACCCAGTACTTC.

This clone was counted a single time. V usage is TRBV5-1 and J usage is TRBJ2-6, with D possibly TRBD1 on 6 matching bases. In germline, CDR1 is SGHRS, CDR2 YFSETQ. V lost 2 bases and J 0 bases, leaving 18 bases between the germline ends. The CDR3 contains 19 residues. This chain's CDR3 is CASSFRGNTVNSGANVLTF. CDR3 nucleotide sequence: TGCGCCAGCAGCTTTAGGGGGAACACAGTAAACTCTGGGGCCAACGTCCTGACTTTC.

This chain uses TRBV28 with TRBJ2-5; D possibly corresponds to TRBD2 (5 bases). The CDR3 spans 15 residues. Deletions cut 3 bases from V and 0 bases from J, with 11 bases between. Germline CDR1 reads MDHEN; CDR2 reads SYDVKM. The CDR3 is CASSLPAENQETQYF. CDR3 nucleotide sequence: TGTGCCAGCAGTTTGCCAGCGGAGAACCAAGAGACCCAGTACTTC. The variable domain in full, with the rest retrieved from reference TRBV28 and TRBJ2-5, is DVKVTQSSRYLVKRTGEKVFLECVQDMDHENMFWYRQDPGLGLRLIYFSYDVKMKEKGDIPEGYSVSREKKERFSLILESASTNQTSMYLCASSLPAENQETQYFGPGTRLLVL.

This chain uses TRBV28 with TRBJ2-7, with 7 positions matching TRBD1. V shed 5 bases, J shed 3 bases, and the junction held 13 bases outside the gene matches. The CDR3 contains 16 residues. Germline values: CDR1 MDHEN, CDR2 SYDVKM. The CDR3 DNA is TGTGCCAGCAGTGCCGCGCTACAGGGGATGCGCTACGAGCAGTACTTC. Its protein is CASSAALQGMRYEQYF.

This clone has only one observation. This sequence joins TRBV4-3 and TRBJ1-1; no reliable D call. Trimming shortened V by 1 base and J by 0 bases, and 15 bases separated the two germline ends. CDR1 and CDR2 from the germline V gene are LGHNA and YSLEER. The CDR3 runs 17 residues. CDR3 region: CASSQGAVNSLNTEAFF. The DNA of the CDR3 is TGCGCCAGCAGCCAAGGAGCGGTGAACAGCTTGAACACTGAAGCTTTCTTT.

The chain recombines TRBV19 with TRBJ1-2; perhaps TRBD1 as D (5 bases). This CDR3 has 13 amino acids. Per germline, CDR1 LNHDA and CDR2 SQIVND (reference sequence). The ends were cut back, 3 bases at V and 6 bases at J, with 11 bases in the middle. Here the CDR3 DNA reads TGTGCCAGTAGTATTGGACAAGGGCATGGCTACACCTTC. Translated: CASSIGQGHGYTF.

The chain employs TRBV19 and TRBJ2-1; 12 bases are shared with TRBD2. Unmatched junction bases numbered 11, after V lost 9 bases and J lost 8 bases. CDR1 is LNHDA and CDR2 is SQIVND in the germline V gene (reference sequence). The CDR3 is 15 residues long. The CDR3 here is CARTASGRASHEQFF. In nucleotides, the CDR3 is TGTGCCAGAACCGCTAGCGGGAGGGCCTCCCATGAGCAGTTCTTC.

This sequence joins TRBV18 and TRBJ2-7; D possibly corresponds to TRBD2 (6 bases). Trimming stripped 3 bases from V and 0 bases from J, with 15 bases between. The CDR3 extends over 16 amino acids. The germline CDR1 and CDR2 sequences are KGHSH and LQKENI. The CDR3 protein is CASSPPGGVYSYEQYF. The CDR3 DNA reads TGTGCCAGCTCACCCCCAGGAGGGGTGTACTCCTACGAGCAGTACTTC.

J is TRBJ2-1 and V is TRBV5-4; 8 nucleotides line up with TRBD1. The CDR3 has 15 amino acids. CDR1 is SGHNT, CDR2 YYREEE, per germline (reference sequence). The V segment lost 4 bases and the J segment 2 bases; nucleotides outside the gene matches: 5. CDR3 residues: CASSPRDRTYNEQFF. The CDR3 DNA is TGTGCCAGCAGCCCCCGGGACAGGACCTACAATGAGCAGTTCTTC.